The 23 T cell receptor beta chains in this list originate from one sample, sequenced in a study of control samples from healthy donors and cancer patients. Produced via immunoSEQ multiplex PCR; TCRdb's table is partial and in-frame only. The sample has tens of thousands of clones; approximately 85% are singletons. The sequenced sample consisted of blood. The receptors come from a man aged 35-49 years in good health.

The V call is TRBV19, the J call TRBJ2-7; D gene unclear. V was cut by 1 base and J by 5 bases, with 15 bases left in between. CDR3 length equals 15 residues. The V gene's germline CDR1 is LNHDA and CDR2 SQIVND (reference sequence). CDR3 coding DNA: TGTGCCAGTAGTATAGGGAATGGTGGTTGGAACGAGCAGTACTTC. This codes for CASSIGNGGWNEQYF.

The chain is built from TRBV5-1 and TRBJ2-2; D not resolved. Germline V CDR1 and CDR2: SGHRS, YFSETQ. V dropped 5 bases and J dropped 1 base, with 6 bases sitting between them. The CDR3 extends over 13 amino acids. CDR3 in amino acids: CASREENTGELFF. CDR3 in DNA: TGCGCCAGCAGGGAAGAGAACACCGGGGAGCTGTTTTTT.

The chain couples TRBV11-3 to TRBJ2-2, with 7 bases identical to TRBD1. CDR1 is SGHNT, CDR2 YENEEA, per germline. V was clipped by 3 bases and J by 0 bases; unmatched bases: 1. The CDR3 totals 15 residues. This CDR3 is CASSLGQTNTGELFF. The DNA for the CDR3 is TGTGCCAGCAGCTTGGGACAGACGAACACCGGGGAGCTGTTTTTT.

The CDR3 nucleotides are TGTGCCAGCAGTGGGGCAAATCGAAATCAGCCCCAGCATTTT. Its translation: CASSGANRNQPQHF. The chain employs TRBV2 and TRBJ1-5; D call uncertain. Germline V gene sequence: CDR1 SNHLY, CDR2 FYNNEI. This CDR3 region has 14 residues. Between the trimmed V and J ends, which lost 4 bases and 4 bases, there was a span of 11 bases.

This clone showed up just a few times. CDR3 residues: CASSQRLAQYYEQYF. The CDR3 region has the DNA TGTGCCAGCAGCCAACGACTAGCGCAATACTACGAGCAGTACTTC. This chain uses TRBV3-1 (or the pseudogene TRBV3-2) with TRBJ2-7; 8 nucleotides agree with TRBD2. Germline-derived CDR1 and CDR2 are LGHDT and YNNKEL (reference sequence). The length of the CDR3 is 15 residues. V lost 2 bases, J lost 3 bases, and 6 bases stayed unmatched.

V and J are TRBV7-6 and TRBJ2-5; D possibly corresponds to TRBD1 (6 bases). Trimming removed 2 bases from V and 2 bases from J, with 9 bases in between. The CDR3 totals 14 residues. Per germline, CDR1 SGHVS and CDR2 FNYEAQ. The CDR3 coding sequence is TGTGCCAGCAGCTTACGGACAGTACAAGAGACCCAGTACTTC. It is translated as CASSLRTVQETQYF.

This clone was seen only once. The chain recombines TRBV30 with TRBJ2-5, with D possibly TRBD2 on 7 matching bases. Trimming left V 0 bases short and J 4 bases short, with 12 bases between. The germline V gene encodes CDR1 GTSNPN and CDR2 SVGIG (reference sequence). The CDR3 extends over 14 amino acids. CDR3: CAWSVGAGAETQYF. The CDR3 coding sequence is TGTGCCTGGAGTGTAGGGGCGGGGGCAGAGACCCAGTACTTC. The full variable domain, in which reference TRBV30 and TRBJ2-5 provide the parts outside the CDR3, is SQTIHQWPATLVQPVGSPLSLECTVEGTSNPNLYWYRQAAGRGLQLLFYSVGIGQISSEVPQNLSASRPQDRQFILSSKKLLLSDSGFYLCAWSVGAGAETQYFGPGTRLLVL.

In DNA, the CDR3 is TGTGCCAGCTCATCCGGGACACCCAATGAGCAGTTCTTC. It yields the protein CASSSGTPNEQFF. The V call is TRBV18, the J call TRBJ2-1; possible D gene TRBD1, 6 bases. CDR1 and CDR2 from the germline V gene are KGHSH and LQKENI. The CDR3 loop spans 13 amino acids. V was shortened by 5 bases and J by 6 bases, with 11 bases between the two germline ends.

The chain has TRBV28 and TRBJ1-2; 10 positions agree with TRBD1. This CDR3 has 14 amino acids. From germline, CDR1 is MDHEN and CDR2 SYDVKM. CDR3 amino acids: CASDRGQGNYGYTF. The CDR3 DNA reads TGTGCTTCCGACAGGGGGCAGGGTAACTATGGCTACACCTTC.

CDR3 sequence reads: CASSGRGRGNTIYF. For the CDR3, the DNA is TGTGCCAGCAGCGGCCGGGGCCGGGGAAACACCATATATTTT. The chain employs TRBV5-8 and TRBJ1-3, with D perhaps matching TRBD1 (5 bases). This CDR3 is 14 amino acids long. Deletions cut 4 bases from V and 4 bases from J, with 12 bases between. CDR1 SGHTS and CDR2 YDEGEE come from the germline V gene.

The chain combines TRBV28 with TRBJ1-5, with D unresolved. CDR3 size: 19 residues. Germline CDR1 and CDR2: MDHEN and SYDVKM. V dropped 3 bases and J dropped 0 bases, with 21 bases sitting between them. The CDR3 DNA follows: TGTGCCAGCAGTTTGGGGTGGCACCGTTTCGGAGGTAGCAATCAGCCCCAGCATTTT. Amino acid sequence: CASSLGWHRFGGSNQPQHF. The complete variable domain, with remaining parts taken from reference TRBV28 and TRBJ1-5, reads DVKVTQSSRYLVKRTGEKVFLECVQDMDHENMFWYRQDPGLGLRLIYFSYDVKMKEKGDIPEGYSVSREKKERFSLILESASTNQTSMYLCASSLGWHRFGGSNQPQHFGDGTRLSIL.

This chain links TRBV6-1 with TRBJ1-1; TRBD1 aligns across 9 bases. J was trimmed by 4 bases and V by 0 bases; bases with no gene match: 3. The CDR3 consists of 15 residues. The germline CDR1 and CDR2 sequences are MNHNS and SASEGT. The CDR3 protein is CASSEAATGGTEAFF. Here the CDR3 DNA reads TGTGCCAGCAGTGAAGCCGCGACAGGGGGCACTGAAGCTTTCTTT.

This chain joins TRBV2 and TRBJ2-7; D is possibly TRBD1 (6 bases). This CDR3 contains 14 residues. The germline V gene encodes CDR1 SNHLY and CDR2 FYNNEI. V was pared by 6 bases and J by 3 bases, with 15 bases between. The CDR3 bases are TGTGCCAGCAGGCAAGGGGACACCGACTACGAGCAGTACTTC. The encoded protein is CASRQGDTDYEQYF.

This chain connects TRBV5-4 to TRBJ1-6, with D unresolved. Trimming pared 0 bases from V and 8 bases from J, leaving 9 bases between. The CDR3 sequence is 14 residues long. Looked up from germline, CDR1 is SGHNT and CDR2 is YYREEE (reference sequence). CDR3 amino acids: CASSLESRDSPLHF. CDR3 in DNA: TGTGCCAGCAGCTTGGAGTCCCGGGATTCACCCCTCCACTTT.

CDR3 residues: CASSRTSGRIWGSYNEQFF. The CDR3, as DNA: TGTGCCAGCAGCCGGACTAGCGGGAGAATATGGGGCTCCTACAATGAGCAGTTCTTC. The V call is TRBV5-4, the J call TRBJ2-1; 13 bases are a match to TRBD2. CDR1 is SGHNT, CDR2 YYREEE, per germline (reference sequence). V was pared by 4 bases and J by 0 bases, with 10 bases of the junction left unmatched. This CDR3 is 19 amino acids long.

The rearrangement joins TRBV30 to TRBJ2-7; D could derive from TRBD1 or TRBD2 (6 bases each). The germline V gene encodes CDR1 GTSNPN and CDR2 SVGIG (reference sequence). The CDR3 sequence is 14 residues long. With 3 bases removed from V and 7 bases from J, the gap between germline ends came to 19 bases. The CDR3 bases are TGTGCCTGGAGCCAGGGGTTTGAGGGGAGGGAGCAGTACTTC. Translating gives CAWSQGFEGREQYF.

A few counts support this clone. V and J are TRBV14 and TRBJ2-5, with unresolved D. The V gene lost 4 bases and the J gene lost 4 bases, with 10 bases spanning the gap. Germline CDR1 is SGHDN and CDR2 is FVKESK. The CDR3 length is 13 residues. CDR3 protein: CASSRREGETQYF. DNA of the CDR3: TGTGCCAGCAGCCGTAGGGAAGGAGAGACCCAGTACTTC.

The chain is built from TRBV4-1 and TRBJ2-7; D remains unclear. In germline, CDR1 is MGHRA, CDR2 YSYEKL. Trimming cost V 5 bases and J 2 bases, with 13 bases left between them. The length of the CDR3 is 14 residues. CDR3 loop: CASSAAEKTYEQYF. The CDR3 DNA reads TGCGCCAGCAGCGCAGCCGAGAAAACCTACGAGCAGTACTTC.

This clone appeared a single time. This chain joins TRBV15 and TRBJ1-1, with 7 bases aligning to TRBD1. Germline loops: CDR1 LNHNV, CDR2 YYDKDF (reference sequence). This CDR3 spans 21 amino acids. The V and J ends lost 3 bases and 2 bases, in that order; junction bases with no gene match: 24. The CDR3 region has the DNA TGTGCCACCAGCAGTCCCAGACAGGGTGAAACCCAGAGGCCGAAAAACACTGAAGCTTTCTTT. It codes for CATSSPRQGETQRPKNTEAFF.

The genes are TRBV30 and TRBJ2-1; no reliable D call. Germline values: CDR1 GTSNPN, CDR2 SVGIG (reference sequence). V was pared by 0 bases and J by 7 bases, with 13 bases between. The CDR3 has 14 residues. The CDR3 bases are TGTGCCTGGAGTGTACTTTCCGGGCTAAATGAGCAGTTCTTC. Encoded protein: CAWSVLSGLNEQFF.

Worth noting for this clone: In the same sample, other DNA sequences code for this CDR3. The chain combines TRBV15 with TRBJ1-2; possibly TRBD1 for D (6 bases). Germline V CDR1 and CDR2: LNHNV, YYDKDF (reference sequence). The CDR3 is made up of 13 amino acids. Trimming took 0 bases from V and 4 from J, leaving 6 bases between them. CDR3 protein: CATSRDRGYGYTF. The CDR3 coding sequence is TGTGCCACCAGCAGAGACAGGGGCTATGGCTACACCTTC.

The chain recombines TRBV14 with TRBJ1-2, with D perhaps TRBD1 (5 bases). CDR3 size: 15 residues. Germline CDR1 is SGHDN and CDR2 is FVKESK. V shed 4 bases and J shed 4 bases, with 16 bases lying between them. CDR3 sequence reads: CASSPEEGFSYGYTF. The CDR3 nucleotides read TGTGCCAGCAGCCCTGAAGAGGGGTTTAGCTATGGCTACACCTTC.

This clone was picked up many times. CDR3 in DNA: TGCGCCAGCAGCCGAGCCGGGACAGGGATCCACGAGCAGTACTTC. It specifies CASSRAGTGIHEQYF. The chain carries TRBV4-3 and TRBJ2-7, with 9 positions matching TRBD1. The CDR3 is 15 amino acids. Germline V CDR1 and CDR2: LGHNA, YSLEER. The V gene end was trimmed by 4 bases and the J gene end by 5 bases; junction bases not matched to a gene: 9.